This TCR beta chain stems from a study of cytomegalovirus exposure and HLA in healthy donors. Study observations and caveats: Analysis was performed later, and it showed HLA-associated TCR beta chains to be more clonally expanded than equally common others. About 90% or about 30% of the time was how often most TCR beta V segments were productive, according to an earlier analysis.

Trimming cost V 3 bases and J 8 bases, with 11 bases left between them. In germline, CDR1 is MNHNS, CDR2 SASEGT. CDR3 size: 13 residues. The CMV serostatus of this donor went unrecorded. Details on this clone: Its antigen is as yet unknown.

With 60 Vbeta and 13 Jbeta primers, the PCR was carried out. Under the authors' procedure: In a later analysis, about 12 million of some 80 million unique beta chains occurred in at least two donors. Clones were read by immunoSEQ multiplex PCR, and TCRdb kept only the in-frame ones, dropping some. V and J calls and clone size are copied from that table; D and trimming were computed from the DNA. The sample contains fewer than 150,000 clones, around three quarters of which appear only once. V is TRBV6-1 and J is TRBJ1-3; no reliable D call. Material: PBMCs. This clonotype was obtained from a man aged 30 to 45 in good health. Here the CDR3 DNA reads TGTGCCAGCAGTGATCCAATCTCGGACACCATATATTTT. Residues: CASSDPISDTIYF.